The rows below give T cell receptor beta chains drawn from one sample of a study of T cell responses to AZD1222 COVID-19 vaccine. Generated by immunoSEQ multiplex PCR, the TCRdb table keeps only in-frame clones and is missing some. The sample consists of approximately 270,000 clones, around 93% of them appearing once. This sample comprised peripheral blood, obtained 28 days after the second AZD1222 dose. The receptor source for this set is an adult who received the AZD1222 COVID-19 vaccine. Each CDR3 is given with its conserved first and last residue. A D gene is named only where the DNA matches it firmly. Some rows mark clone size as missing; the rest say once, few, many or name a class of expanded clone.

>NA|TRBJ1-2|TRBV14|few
CASSPFGFGYTF
TGTGCCAGCAGCCCCTTCGGATTTGGCTACACCTTC
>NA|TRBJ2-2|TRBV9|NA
CASRRNTGELFF
TGTGCCAGCCGACGGAACACCGGGGAGCTGTTTTTT
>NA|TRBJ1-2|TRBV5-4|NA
CASSLEGNYGYTF
TGTGCCAGCAGCTTAGAAGGTAACTATGGCTACACCTTC
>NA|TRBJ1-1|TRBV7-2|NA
CASSTQSSGNTEAFF
TGTGCCAGCAGCACACAATCATCAGGGAACACTGAAGCTTTCTTT
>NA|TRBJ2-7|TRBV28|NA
CASRSISFPYEQYF
TGTGCCAGCAGATCAATTTCCTTTCCCTACGAGCAGTACTTC
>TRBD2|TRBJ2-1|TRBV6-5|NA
CASSLAGWFNEQFF
TGTGCCAGCAGCCTAGCGGGCTGGTTCAATGAGCAGTTCTTC
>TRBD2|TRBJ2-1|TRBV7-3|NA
CASSFSGRKGDEQFF
TGTGCCAGCAGCTTTAGCGGGAGGAAGGGCGATGAGCAGTTCTTC
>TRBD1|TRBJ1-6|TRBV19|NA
CASSMRQGRVYNSPLHF
TGTGCCAGTAGTATGAGACAGGGAAGGGTCTATAATTCACCCCTCCACTTT
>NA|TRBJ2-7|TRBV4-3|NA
CASSQDLAGAYEQYF
TGCGCCAGCAGCCAAGATTTAGCAGGGGCCTACGAGCAGTACTTC
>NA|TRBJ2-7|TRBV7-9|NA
CASSYPSSYEQYF
TGTGCCAGCAGCTACCCTAGCTCCTACGAGCAGTACTTC
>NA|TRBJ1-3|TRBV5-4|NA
CASSSGNTIYF
TGTGCCAGCAGCTCCGGGAACACCATATATTTT
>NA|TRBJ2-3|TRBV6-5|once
CASSYGSRADTQYF
TGTGCCAGCAGTTACGGATCGAGGGCAGATACGCAGTATTTT
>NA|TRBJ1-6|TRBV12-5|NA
CASGFPLAEEGSPLHF
TGTGCTAGTGGTTTCCCCCTGGCTGAAGAGGGGTCACCCCTCCACTTT
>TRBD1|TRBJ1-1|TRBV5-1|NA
CASSSQGQGATFF
TGCGCCAGCAGCTCCCAGGGACAGGGGGCAACTTTCTTT
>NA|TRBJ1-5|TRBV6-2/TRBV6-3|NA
CASSFPGRALINQPQHF
TGTGCCAGCAGCTTCCCCGGGAGGGCCTTAATTAATCAGCCCCAGCATTTT
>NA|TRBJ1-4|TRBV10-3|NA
CAISESDGPGKKLFF
TGTGCCATCAGTGAGTCTGACGGCCCGGGGAAAAAACTGTTTTTT
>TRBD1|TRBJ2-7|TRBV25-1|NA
CASSVDRGWYEQYF
TGTGCCAGCAGTGTTGACAGGGGCTGGTACGAGCAGTACTTC
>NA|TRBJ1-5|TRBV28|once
CASSSYFQGEPQHF
TGTGCCAGCAGTTCTTACTTTCAAGGTGAGCCCCAGCATTTT
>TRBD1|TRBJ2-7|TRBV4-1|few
CASSQEEGADEQYF
TGCGCCAGCAGCCAAGAAGAGGGGGCGGACGAGCAGTACTTC
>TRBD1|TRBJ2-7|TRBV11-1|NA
CASSLRGTGSYEQYF
TGTGCCAGCAGCCTTCGCGGGACAGGCTCCTACGAGCAGTACTTC
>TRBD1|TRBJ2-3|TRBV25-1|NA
CASSRDSSFTQYF
TGTGCCAGCTCCCGGGACAGCTCCTTTACGCAGTATTTT
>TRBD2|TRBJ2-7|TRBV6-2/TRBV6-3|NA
CASSLPSGNYEQYF
TGTGCCAGCAGCCTTCCTAGCGGGAACTACGAGCAGTACTTC
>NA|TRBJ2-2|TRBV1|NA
CTSSLPRGANTGELFF
TGCACCAGCAGCCTCCCGCGGGGGGCGAACACCGGGGAGCTGTTTTTT
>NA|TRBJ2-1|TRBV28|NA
CASSLFGASSYNEQFF
TGTGCCAGCAGTTTATTCGGGGCGAGCTCCTACAATGAGCAGTTCTTC
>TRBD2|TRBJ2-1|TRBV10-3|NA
CAISGLAGGLSSYNEQFF
TGTGCCATCAGTGGCCTAGCGGGAGGTCTAAGCTCCTACAATGAGCAGTTCTTC
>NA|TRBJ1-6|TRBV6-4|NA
CASWEGGANSPLHF
TGTGCCAGCTGGGAGGGGGGGGCTAATTCACCCCTCCACTTT
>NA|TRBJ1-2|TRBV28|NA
CASSSNYGYTF
TGTGCCAGCAGCTCGAACTATGGCTACACCTTC
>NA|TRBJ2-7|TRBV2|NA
CASRGPQYEQYF
TGTGCCAGCAGGGGCCCTCAATACGAGCAGTACTTC
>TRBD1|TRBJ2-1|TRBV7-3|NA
CASSPGQYNEQFF
TGTGCCAGCAGCCCGGGACAGTACAATGAGCAGTTCTTC
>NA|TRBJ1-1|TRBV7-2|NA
CASSYIVGDLRAFF
TGTGCCAGCAGCTACATAGTAGGGGACTTACGAGCTTTCTTT
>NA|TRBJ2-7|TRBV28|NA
CASSSPGVNEQYF
TGTGCCAGCAGTTCCCCAGGGGTCAACGAGCAGTACTTC
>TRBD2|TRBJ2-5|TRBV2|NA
CASTTSGGPQGTQYF
TGTGCCAGCACCACTAGCGGGGGGCCTCAGGGGACCCAGTACTTC
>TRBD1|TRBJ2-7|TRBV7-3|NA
CASSSQGSHEQYF
TGTGCCAGCAGCTCACAGGGGAGCCACGAGCAGTACTTC
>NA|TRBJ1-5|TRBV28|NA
CASSLQGPNQPQHF
TGTGCCAGCAGTTTACAGGGGCCCAATCAGCCCCAGCATTTT
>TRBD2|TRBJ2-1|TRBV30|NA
CAWSPGLPHNEQFF
TGTGCCTGGAGTCCGGGACTACCACACAATGAGCAGTTCTTC
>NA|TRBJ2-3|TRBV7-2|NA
CASSSSRTDTQYF
TGTGCCAGCAGCTCGAGCAGAACAGATACGCAGTATTTT
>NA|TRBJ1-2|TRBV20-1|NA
CSARGGSGYTF
TGCAGTGCCAGGGGTGGGTCTGGCTACACCTTC
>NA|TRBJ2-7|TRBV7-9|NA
CASSLGRGEQYF
TGTGCCAGCAGCTTGGGCAGGGGCGAGCAGTACTTC
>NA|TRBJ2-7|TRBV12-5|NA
CASGLPLLDPYEQYF
TGTGCTAGTGGCCTTCCTTTACTGGACCCCTACGAGCAGTACTTC
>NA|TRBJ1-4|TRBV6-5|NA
CASSPRVGLFF
TGTGCCAGCAGCCCACGAGTCGGGCTGTTTTTT